A selection of T cell receptor beta chains follows, all from one sample in a study of monozygotic twins with inflammatory bowel disease. From its re-call of the 5' RACE reads, TCRdb lists each CDR3 protein once, without DNA. Across around 450,000 distinct CDR3 sequences, the top ten clones capture roughly 2.3% of the sample. The sample comprised blood. The receptors originated from a human donor with ulcerative colitis or Crohn's disease, or a healthy co-twin of an affected twin (not recorded which). Each CDR3 is given with its conserved first and last residue. The order of the fields is CDR3 protein, V gene, J gene.

CASSAGRGPYEQYF	TRBV19	TRBJ2-7
CASSPDGRYGYTF	TRBV7-2	TRBJ1-2
CSARLPNRISKETQYF	TRBV20-1	TRBJ2-5
CSGDTGRGYEQYF	TRBV20-1	TRBJ2-7
CSARAHQVGEYNEQFF	TRBV20-1	TRBJ2-1
CASSTGARQPQHF	TRBV7-2	TRBJ1-5
CASSPVSGPGDEQFF	TRBV7-2	TRBJ2-1
CSVLAGVGEQFF	TRBV29-1	TRBJ2-1
CASSFRSPTYEQYF	TRBV5-6	TRBJ2-7
CASRRAGGGTQYF	TRBV6-5	TRBJ2-5
CATSDPLAGDTDTQYF	TRBV24-1	TRBJ2-3
CASSYSGYSYNEQFF	TRBV5-1	TRBJ2-1
CASSLSGRPIDTQYF	TRBV27	TRBJ2-3
CASSWRGRPGGYTF	TRBV7-9	TRBJ1-2
CASSMGQGNNQPQHF	TRBV7-2	TRBJ1-5
CAIKGTSGTYEQYF	TRBV10-3	TRBJ2-7
CASSLLGIGKQPQYF	TRBV7-8	TRBJ1-5
CSVWVGTDTQYF	TRBV29-1	TRBJ2-3
CASSQGPGVEAFF	TRBV3-1	TRBJ1-1
CASSVYGTGDYEQYF	TRBV6-1	TRBJ2-7
CASSLVGLDNEQFF	TRBV7-9	TRBJ2-1
CASSLMGLSQETQYF	TRBV7-2	TRBJ2-5
CSVELLGGTYGYTF	TRBV29-1	TRBJ1-2
CASRRDTNQPQHF	TRBV6-5	TRBJ1-5
CASSQGANTEAFF	TRBV3-1	TRBJ1-1
CSASKDRGRPQHF	TRBV20-1	TRBJ1-5
CSASGTSGVREQYF	TRBV20-1	TRBJ2-7